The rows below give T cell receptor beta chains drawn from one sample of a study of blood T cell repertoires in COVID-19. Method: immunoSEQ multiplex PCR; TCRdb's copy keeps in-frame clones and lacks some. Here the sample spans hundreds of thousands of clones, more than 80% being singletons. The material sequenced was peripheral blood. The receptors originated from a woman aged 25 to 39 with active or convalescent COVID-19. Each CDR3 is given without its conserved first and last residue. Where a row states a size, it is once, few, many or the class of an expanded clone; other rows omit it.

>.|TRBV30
AWTTNTGELF
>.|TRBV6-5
ASREQGGNQPQH
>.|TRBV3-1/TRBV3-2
ASSSRTGYVAYEQY
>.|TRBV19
ASSIVTDFLETQY
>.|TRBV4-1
ASEKDRGDEKLF
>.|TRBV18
ASSPAGDYNEQF
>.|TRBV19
ASSPRGRFSTDTQY
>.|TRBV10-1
ASGPSGEAGELF
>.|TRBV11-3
ASSLGQGYEQF
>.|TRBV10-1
ASSRTSGGAGEQF
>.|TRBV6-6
ASSLQGRDGYT
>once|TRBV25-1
ASGQGNQPQH
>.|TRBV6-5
ASILGQGGGYT
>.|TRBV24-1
ATSDVGTSGEQF
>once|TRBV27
ASSFGTGAGEQY
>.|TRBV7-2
ASSLARIGPRGGTDTQY
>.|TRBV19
ASSRDRGLGEAF
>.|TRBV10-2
ASTLDRAGEETQY
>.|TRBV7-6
ASSLVRGSYEQY
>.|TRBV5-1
ASSLNPTGGNDGYT
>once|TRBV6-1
ASSEQGGLGNEQF
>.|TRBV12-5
ASGLRQGQYNEQF
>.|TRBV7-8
ASSLMGPGTEAF